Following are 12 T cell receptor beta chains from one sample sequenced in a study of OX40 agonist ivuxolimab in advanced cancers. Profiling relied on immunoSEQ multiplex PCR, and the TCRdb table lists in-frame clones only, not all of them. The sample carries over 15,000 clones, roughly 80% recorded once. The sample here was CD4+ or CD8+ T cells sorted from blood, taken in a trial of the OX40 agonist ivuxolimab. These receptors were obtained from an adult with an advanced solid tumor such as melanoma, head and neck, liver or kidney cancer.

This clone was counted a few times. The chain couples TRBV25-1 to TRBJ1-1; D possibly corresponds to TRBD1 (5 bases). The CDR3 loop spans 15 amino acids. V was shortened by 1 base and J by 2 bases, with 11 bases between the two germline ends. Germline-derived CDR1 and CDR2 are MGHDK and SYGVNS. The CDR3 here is CASSESGRGNTEAFF. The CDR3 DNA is TGTGCCAGCAGTGAATCAGGGAGGGGTAACACTGAAGCTTTCTTT.

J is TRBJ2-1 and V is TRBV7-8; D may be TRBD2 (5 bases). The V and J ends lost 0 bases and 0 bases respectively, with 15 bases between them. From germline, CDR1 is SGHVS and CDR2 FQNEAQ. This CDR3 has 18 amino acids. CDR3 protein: CASSLAPPQRSSYNEQFF. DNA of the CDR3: TGTGCCAGCAGCTTAGCCCCCCCCCAGCGGAGCTCCTACAATGAGCAGTTCTTC.

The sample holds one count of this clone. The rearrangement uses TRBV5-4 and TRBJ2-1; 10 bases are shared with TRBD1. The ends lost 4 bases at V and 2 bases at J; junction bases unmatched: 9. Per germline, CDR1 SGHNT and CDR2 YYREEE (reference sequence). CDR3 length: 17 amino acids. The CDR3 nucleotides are TGTGCCAGCAGCATCGGGACAGGGGTAGGGCCCTACAATGAGCAGTTCTTC. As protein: CASSIGTGVGPYNEQFF.

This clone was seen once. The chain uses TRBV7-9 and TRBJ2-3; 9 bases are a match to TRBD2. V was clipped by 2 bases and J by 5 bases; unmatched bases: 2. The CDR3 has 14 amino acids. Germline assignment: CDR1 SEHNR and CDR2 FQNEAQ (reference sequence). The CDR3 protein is CASSLIAGEDTQYF. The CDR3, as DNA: TGTGCCAGCAGCTTAATAGCGGGAGAAGATACGCAGTATTTT.

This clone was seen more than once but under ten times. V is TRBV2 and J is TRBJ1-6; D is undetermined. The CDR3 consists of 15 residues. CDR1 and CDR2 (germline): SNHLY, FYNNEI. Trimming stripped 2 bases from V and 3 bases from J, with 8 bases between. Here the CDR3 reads CASSERVHYNSPLHF. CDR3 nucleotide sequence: TGTGCCAGCAGTGAAAGGGTCCACTATAATTCACCCCTCCACTTT.

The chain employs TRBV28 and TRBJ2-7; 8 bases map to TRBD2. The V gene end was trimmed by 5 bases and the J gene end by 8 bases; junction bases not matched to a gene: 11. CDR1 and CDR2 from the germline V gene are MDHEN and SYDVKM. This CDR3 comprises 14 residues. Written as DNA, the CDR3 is TGTGCCAGCAGTCCCACCGGGACGGGAGGGAAGCAGTACTTC. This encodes CASSPTGTGGKQYF.

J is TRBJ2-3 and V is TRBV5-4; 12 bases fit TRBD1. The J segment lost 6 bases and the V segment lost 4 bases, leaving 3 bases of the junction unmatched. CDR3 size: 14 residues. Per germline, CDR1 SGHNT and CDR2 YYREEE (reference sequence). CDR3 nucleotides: TGTGCCAGCAGCCCGGGACAGGGGGCTGATACGCAGTATTTT. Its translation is CASSPGQGADTQYF.

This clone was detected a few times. As DNA, the CDR3 is TGCGCCAGCAGCCAAGTCGATAGCAATCAGCCCCAGCATTTT. It translates to CASSQVDSNQPQHF. The chain recombines TRBV4-1 with TRBJ1-5; no reliable D call. CDR1 is MGHRA, CDR2 YSYEKL, per germline. V was trimmed by 1 base and J by 0 bases, leaving 4 bases between them. This CDR3 has 14 residues.

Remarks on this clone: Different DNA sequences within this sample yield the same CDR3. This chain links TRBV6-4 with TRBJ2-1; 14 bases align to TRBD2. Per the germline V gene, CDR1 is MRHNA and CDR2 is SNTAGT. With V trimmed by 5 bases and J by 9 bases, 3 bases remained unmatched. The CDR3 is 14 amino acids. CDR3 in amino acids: CASSRLAGGSEQFF. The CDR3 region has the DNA TGTGCCAGCAGTCGACTAGCGGGAGGGAGTGAGCAGTTCTTC.

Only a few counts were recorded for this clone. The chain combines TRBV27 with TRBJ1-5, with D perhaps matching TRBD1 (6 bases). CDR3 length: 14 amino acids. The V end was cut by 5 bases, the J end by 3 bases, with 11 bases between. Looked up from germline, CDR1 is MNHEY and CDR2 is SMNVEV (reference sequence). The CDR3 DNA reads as TGTGCCAGCAGTCCGGGACAAACCAATCAGCCCCAGCATTTT. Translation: CASSPGQTNQPQHF.

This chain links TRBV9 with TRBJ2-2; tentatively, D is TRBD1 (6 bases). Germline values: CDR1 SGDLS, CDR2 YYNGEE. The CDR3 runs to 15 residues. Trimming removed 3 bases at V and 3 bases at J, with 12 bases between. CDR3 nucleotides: TGTGCCAGCAGCGCCTACAGGGATTACACCGGGGAGCTGTTTTTT. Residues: CASSAYRDYTGELFF.

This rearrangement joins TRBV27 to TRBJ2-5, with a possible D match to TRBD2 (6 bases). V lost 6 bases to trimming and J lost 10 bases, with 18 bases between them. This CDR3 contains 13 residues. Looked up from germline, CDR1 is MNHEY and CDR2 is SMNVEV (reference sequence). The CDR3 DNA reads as TGTGCCAGCAGCTTCGCGGGGCGTCGGAGCCAGTACTTC. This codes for CASSFAGRRSQYF.